This T cell receptor (beta chain) derives from a study of early T cells in non-severe SARS-CoV-2 infection. For the study at large: Whole-blood bulk RNA, unsorted, was sequenced, and chains were unpaired. Study outcomes and limitations: Reliance on VDJdb matching favored anti-spike CD8 responses; private and CD4 specificities were missed.

Individual cDNA molecules were tagged with unique molecular identifiers. TCRdb re-derived calls from the 5' RACE reads in MiXCR, one entry per CDR3 protein. This table holds tens of thousands of distinct CDR3 sequences, 9.5% to 12% found once. This clonotype has ten or more counts. As yet, its antigen is unknown. The CDR3 has 15 amino acids. The V end lost 4 bases, the J end lost 7 bases, and 22 bases lay between the germline ends. CDR1 and CDR2 (germline): DFQATT, SNEGSKA (reference sequence). Material for sequencing was whole blood. V usage is TRBV20-1 and J usage is TRBJ2-5; D might be TRBD2 (5 bases). The source is an adult who was a healthcare worker with PCR-confirmed SARS-CoV-2 infection or an uninfected control (not recorded which). The CDR3 loop is CSATRSRSRGVTQYF. For the CDR3, the DNA is TGCAGTGCTACCCGGTCAAGGTCCCGGGGAGTGACCCAGTACTTC.